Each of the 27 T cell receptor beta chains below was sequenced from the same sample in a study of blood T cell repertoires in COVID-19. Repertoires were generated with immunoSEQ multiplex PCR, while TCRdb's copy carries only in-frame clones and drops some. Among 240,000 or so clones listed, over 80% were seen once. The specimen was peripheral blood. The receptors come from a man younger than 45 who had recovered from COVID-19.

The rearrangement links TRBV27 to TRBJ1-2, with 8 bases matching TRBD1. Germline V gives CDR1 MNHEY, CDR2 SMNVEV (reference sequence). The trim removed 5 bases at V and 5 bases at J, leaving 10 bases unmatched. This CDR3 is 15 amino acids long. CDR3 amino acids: CASSPQGAQVYGYTF. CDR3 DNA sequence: TGTGCCAGCAGTCCTCAGGGGGCCCAGGTTTATGGCTACACCTTC.

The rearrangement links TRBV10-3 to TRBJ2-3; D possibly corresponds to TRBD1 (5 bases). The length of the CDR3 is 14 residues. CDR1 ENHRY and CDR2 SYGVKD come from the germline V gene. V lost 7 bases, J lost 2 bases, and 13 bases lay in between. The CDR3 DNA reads TGTGCCATCAAGATAGGGGTCAACACAGATACGCAGTATTTT. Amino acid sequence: CAIKIGVNTDTQYF.

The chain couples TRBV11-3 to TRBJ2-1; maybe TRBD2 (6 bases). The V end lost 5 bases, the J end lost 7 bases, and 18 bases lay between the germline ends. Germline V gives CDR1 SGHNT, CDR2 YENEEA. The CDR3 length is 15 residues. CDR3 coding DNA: TGTGCCAGCAGCCCTGGAGTAGGGAGGTCGAATGAGCAGTTCTTC. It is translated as CASSPGVGRSNEQFF.

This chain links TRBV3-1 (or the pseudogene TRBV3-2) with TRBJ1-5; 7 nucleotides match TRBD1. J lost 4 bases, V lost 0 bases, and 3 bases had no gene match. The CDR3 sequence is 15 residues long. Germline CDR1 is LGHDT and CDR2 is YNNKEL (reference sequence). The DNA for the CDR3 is TGTGCCAGCAGCCAAGATGGCAGGGGGAATCAGCCCCAGCATTTT. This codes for CASSQDGRGNQPQHF.

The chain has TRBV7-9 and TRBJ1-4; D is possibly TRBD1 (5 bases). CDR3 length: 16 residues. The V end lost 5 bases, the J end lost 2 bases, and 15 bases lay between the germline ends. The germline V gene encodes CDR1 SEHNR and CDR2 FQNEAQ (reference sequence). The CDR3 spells CASSPGSGGTNEKLFF. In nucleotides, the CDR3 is TGTGCCAGCAGCCCAGGTTCGGGGGGGACTAATGAAAAACTGTTTTTT. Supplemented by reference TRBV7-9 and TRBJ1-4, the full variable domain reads DTGVSQNPRHKITKRGQNVTFRCDPISEHNRLYWYRQTLGQGPEFLTYFQNEAQLEKSRLLSDRFSAERPKGSFSTLEIQRTEQGDSAMYLCASSPGSGGTNEKLFFGSGTQLSVL.

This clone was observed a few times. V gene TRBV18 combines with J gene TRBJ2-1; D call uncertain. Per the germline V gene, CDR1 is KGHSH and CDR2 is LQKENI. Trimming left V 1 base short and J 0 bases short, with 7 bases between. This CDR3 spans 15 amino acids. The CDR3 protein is CASSPRAFSYNEQFF. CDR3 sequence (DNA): TGTGCCAGCTCACCACGGGCCTTCTCCTACAATGAGCAGTTCTTC.

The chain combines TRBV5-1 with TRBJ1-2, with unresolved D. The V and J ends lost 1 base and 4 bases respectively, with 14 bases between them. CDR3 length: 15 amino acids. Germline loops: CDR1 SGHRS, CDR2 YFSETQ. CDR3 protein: CASSLLQTTTYGYTF. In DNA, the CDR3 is TGCGCCAGCAGCTTGCTACAGACTACTACCTATGGCTACACCTTC.

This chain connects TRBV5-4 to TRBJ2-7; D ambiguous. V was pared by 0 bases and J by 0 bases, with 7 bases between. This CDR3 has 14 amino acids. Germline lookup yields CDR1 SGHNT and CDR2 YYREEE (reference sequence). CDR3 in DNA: TGTGCCAGCAGCTTGGCCCGCTACTCCTACGAGCAGTACGTC. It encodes CASSLARYSYEQYV.

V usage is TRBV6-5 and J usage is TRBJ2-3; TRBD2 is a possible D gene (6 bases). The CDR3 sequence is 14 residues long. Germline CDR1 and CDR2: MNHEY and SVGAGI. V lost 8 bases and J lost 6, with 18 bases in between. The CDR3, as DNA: TGTGCCAGCGGCCGGGAGACGCGACACGATACGCAGTATTTT. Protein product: CASGRETRHDTQYF.

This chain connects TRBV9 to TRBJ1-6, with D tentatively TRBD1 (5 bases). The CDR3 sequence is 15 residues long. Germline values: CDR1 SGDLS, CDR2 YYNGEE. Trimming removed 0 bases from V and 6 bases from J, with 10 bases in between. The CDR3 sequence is CASSVGDGANSPLHF. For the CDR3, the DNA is TGTGCCAGCAGCGTAGGGGATGGGGCTAATTCACCCCTCCACTTT.

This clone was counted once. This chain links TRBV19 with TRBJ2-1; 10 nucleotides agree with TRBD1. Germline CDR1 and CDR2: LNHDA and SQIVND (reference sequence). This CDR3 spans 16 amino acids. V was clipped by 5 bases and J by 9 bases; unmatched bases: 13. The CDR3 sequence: CASSQLGTGALAEQFF. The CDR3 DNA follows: TGTGCCAGTAGTCAATTAGGGACAGGGGCGCTGGCTGAGCAGTTCTTC.

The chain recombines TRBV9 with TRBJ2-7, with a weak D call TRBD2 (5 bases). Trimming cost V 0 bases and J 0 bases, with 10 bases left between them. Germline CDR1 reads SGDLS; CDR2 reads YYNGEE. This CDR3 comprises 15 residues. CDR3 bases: TGTGCCAGCAGCGTAGCTGGCGGGTACTCCTACGAGCAGTACTTC. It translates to CASSVAGGYSYEQYF.

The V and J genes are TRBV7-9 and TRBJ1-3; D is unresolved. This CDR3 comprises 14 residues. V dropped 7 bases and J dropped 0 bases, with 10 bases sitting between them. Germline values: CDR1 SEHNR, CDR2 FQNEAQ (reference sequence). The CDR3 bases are TGTGCCAGCATCCTCCGGGACTCTGGAAACACCATATATTTT. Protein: CASILRDSGNTIYF.

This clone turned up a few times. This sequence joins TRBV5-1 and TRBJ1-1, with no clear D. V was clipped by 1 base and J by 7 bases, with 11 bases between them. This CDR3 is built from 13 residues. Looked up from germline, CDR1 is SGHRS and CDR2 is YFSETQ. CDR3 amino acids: CASSLPGVGEAFF. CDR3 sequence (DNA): TGCGCCAGCAGCTTGCCCGGGGTCGGTGAAGCTTTCTTT.

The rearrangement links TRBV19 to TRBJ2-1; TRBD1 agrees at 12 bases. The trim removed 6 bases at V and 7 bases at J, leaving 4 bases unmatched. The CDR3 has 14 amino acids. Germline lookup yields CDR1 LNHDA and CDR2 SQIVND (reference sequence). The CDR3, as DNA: TGTGCCAGTAGCGGGACAGGGGGCTTGAATGAGCAGTTCTTC. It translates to CASSGTGGLNEQFF.

CDR3 DNA: TGTGCCAGCGGAAAGGGACAGGGGGGAACTGAAGCTTTCTTT. This encodes CASGKGQGGTEAFF. The V call is TRBV2, the J call TRBJ1-1; 11 positions agree with TRBD1. There are 14 residues in the CDR3. After removal of 8 bases from V and 5 bases from J, the junction contained 7 bases not matched to a gene. In germline, CDR1 is SNHLY, CDR2 FYNNEI. The variable domain in full, with the rest retrieved from reference TRBV2 and TRBJ1-1, is EPEVTQTPSHQVTQMGQEVILRCVPISNHLYFYWYRQILGQKVEFLVSFYNNEISEKSEIFDDQFSVERPDGSNFTLKIRSTKLEDSAMYFCASGKGQGGTEAFFGQGTRLTVV.

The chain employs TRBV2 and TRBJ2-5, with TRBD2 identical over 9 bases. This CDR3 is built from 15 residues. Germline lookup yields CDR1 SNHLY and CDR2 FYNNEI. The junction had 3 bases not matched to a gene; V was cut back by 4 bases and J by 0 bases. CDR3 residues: CASSGVAGDQETQYF. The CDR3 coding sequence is TGTGCCAGCAGTGGGGTAGCGGGGGACCAAGAGACCCAGTACTTC.

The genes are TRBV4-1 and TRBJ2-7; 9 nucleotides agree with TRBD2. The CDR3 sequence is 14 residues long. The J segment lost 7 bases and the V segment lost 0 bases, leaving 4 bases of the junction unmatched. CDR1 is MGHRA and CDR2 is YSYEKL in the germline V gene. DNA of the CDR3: TGCGCCAGCAGCCAAGATGGACTAGCGAGTGAGCAGTACTTC. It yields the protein CASSQDGLASEQYF.

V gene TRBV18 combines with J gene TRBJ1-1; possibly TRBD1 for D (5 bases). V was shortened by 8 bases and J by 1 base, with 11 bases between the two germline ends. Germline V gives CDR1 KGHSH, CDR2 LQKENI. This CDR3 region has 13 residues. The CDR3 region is CASTQTENTEAFF. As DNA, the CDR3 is TGTGCCAGCACGCAGACAGAGAACACTGAAGCTTTCTTT.

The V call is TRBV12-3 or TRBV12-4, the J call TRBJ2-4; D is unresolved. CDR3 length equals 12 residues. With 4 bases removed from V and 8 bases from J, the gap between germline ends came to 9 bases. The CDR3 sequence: CASSSELDIQYF. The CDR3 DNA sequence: TGTGCCAGCAGTTCGGAGTTGGACATTCAGTACTTC.

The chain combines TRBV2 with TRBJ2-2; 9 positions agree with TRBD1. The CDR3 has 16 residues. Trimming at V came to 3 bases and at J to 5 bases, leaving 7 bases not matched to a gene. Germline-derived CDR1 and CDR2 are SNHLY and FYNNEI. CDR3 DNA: TGTGCCAGCAGTGATCCGGGACAGGGTTCGACCGGGGAGCTGTTTTTT. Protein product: CASSDPGQGSTGELFF.

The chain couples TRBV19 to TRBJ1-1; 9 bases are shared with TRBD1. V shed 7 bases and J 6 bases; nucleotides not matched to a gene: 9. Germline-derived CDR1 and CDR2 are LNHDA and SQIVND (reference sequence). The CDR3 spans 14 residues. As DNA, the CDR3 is TGTGCCAGTATTACGCCGGGACAGGGATCTGAAGCTTTCTTT. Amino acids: CASITPGQGSEAFF.

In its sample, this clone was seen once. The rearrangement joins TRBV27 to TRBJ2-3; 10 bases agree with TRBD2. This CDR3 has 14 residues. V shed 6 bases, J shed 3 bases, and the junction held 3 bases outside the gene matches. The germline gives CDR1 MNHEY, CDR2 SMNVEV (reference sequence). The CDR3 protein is CASRIAGGTDTQYF. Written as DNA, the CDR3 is TGTGCCAGCAGAATAGCGGGGGGTACAGATACGCAGTATTTT.

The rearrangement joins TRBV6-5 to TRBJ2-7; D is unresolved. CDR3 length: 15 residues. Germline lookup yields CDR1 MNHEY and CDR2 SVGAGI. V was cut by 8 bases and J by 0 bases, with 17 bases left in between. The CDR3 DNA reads TGTGCCAGCCGGCACTCGGGTTACCTCTCCTACGAGCAGTACGTC. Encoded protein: CASRHSGYLSYEQYV.

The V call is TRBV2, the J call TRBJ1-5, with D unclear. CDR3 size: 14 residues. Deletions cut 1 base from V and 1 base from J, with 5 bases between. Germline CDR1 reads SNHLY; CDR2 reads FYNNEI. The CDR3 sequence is CASSEEESNQPQHF. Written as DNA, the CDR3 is TGTGCCAGCAGTGAAGAAGAGAGCAATCAGCCCCAGCATTTT.

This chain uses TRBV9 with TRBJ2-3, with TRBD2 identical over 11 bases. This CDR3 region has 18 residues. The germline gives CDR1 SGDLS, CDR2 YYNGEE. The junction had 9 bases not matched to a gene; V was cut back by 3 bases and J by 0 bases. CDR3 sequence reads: CASSGLAGFSLSTDTQYF. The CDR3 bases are TGTGCCAGCAGCGGACTAGCGGGGTTTTCGTTGAGCACAGATACGCAGTATTTT.

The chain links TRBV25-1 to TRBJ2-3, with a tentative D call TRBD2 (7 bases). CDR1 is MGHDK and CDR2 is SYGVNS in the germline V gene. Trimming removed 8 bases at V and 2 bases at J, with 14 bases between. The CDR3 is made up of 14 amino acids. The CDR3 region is CASSRGGTTDTQYF. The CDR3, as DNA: TGTGCCAGCTCCCGCGGGGGCACCACAGATACGCAGTATTTT.